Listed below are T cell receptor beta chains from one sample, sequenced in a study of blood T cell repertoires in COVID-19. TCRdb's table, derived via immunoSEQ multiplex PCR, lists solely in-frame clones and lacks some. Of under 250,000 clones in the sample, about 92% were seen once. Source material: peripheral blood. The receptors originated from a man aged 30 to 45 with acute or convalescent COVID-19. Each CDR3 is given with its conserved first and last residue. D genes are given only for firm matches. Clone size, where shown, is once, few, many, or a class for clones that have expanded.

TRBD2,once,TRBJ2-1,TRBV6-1,TGTGCCAGCAGTGGGTTACTAGCGGGAGTTTCCTACAATGAGCAGTTCTTC,CASSGLLAGVSYNEQFF
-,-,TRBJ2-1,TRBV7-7,TGTGCTAGCAGCCTCGGGACTTCCAGCGGCAATGAGCAGTTCTTC,CASSLGTSSGNEQFF
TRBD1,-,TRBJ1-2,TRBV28,TGTGCCAGCAGTTCCCCCCGGACAGGGAACTATGGCTACACCTTC,CASSSPRTGNYGYTF
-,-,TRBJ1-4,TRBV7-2,TGTGCCAGCAGCTCCACAGGGTTGGGTAATGAAAAACTGTTTTTT,CASSSTGLGNEKLFF
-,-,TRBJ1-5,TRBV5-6,TGTGCCAGCAGCTTGGCTAGTGGAGAACGCAATCAGCCCCAGCATTTT,CASSLASGERNQPQHF
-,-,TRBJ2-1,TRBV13,TGTGCCAGCAGCTCCTTGGTGGGCTCCAATGAGCAGTTCTTC,CASSSLVGSNEQFF
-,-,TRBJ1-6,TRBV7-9,TGTGCCAGCAGAAGCGAACAGGGAAGCGAATCACCCCTCCACTTT,CASRSEQGSESPLHF
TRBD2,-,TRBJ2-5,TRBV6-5,TGTGCCAGCAGTATGGCGGGGGGGTTCGAGACCCAGTACTTC,CASSMAGGFETQYF
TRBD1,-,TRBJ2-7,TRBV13,TGTGCCAGCAGCCAACCAGGGGGCGACTCCTACGAGCAGTACTTC,CASSQPGGDSYEQYF
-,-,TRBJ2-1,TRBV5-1,TGCGCCAGCAGCTTGGTAGGCGGCCACAATGAGCAGTTCTTC,CASSLVGGHNEQFF
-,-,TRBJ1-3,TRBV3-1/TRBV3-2,TGTGCCAGCAGCCACCTAGACCGAGGAGCCTCTGGAAACACCATATATTTT,CASSHLDRGASGNTIYF
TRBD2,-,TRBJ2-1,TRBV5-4,TGTGCCGGCGGACTAGCGGGCAATGAGCAGTTCTTC,CAGGLAGNEQFF
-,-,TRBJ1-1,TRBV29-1,TGCAGCGTTGAAGTGCTGGGAGGGAGAAACACTGAAGCTTTCTTT,CSVEVLGGRNTEAFF
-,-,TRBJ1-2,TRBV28,TGTGCCAGCAGCTCCCTGGGGGGTTTTGGCTACACCTTC,CASSSLGGFGYTF
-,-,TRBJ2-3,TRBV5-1,TGCGCCAGCAGCGCGGCAGGGAGCACAGATACGCAGTATTTT,CASSAAGSTDTQYF
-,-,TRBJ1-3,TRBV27,TGTGCCAGCAGTTATGGCCCAACAGGGACCCCTGGAAACACCATATATTTT,CASSYGPTGTPGNTIYF
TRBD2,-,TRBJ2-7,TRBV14,TGTGCCAGCAGCCCAACCGGGGGGATATTTGGGGAGCAGTACTTC,CASSPTGGIFGEQYF
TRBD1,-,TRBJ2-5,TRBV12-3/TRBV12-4,TGTGCCAGCAGTCGACAGGGAGAGACCCAGTACTTC,CASSRQGETQYF